What follows are 27 T cell receptor beta chains derived from one specimen sequenced in a study of OX40 agonist ivuxolimab in advanced cancers. This table comes from immunoSEQ multiplex PCR, and its TCRdb copy is limited to in-frame clones, with some not included. Of over 55,000 clones listed, around 83% are singletons. Source: CD4+ or CD8+ T cells sorted from blood, taken in a trial of the OX40 agonist ivuxolimab. The receptors here all came from an adult with an advanced solid tumor such as melanoma, head and neck, liver or kidney cancer.

The rearrangement joins TRBV9 to TRBJ1-1, with D possibly being TRBD1 (5 bases). The CDR3 is 17 residues long. V was trimmed by 0 bases and J by 0 bases, leaving 15 bases between them. CDR1 is SGDLS, CDR2 YYNGEE, per germline. DNA for the CDR3: TGTGCCAGCAGCGTAGCCGCCGGGACCCCGGTGAACACTGAAGCTTTCTTT. Translating gives CASSVAAGTPVNTEAFF.

This clone was seen only a few times. The rearrangement links TRBV11-2 to TRBJ1-2; D call uncertain. There are 13 residues in the CDR3. V lost 4 bases and J 8 bases, leaving 14 bases between the germline ends. From germline, CDR1 is SGHAT and CDR2 FQNNGV. The CDR3, as DNA: TGTGCCAGCAGCTATATTACGGCGGGAGGCTACACCTTC. Translating it yields CASSYITAGGYTF.

The rearrangement joins TRBV7-9 to TRBJ2-2; D call uncertain. Germline CDR1 SEHNR, CDR2 FQNEAQ (reference sequence). This CDR3 is built from 14 residues. Deletions cut 3 bases from V and 3 bases from J, with 8 bases between. CDR3 amino acids: CASSFIRDTGELFF. CDR3 DNA sequence: TGTGCCAGCAGCTTTATCCGGGACACCGGGGAGCTGTTTTTT.

This chain connects TRBV6-5 to TRBJ1-2; TRBD1 is a possible D gene (5 bases). Between the trimmed V and J ends, which lost 8 bases and 4 bases, there was a span of 14 bases. The CDR3 extends over 13 amino acids. In germline, CDR1 is MNHEY, CDR2 SVGAGI. This chain's CDR3 is CASQLAGGYGYTF. For the CDR3, the DNA is TGTGCCAGCCAACTCGCGGGGGGCTATGGCTACACCTTC.

V gene TRBV28 combines with J gene TRBJ1-1; D unclear. The germline gives CDR1 MDHEN, CDR2 SYDVKM. With 4 bases removed from V and 0 bases from J, the gap between germline ends came to 9 bases. This CDR3 comprises 14 residues. Written as DNA, the CDR3 is TGTGCCAGCAGTTCCGTGGGCTTGAACACTGAAGCTTTCTTT. The encoded protein is CASSSVGLNTEAFF.

This clone occurred once. This chain uses TRBV15 with TRBJ1-2; weak D call: TRBD1 (5 bases). The germline gives CDR1 LNHNV, CDR2 YYDKDF (reference sequence). Trimming cost V 3 bases and J 0 bases, with 11 bases left between them. This CDR3 is 15 amino acids long. In nucleotides, the CDR3 is TGTGCCACCAGCAGGGGAACGACAGCTAACTATGGCTACACCTTC. Residues: CATSRGTTANYGYTF.

The genes are TRBV4-3 and TRBJ1-2; perhaps TRBD1 as D (6 bases). CDR3 length: 16 residues. V lost 0 bases to trimming and J lost 2 bases, with 13 bases between them. The germline V gene encodes CDR1 LGHNA and CDR2 YSLEER. The CDR3 nucleotides read TGCGCCAGCAGCCAAGACGCAAGGGGGGCGAACTATGGCTACACCTTC. Amino acids: CASSQDARGANYGYTF.

This clone was detected a few times. The chain combines TRBV19 with TRBJ1-5; 9 bases are a match to TRBD1. The V segment lost 6 bases and the J segment 2 bases; nucleotides outside the gene matches: 2. In germline, CDR1 is LNHDA, CDR2 SQIVND (reference sequence). CDR3 length: 14 residues. The CDR3 nucleotides read TGTGCCAGTAGCCGGACAGGGGGCAATCAGCCCCAGCATTTT. Translating it yields CASSRTGGNQPQHF.

In this sample, this clone turned up a few times. The chain combines TRBV7-2 with TRBJ1-5; TRBD1 agrees at 7 bases. Trimming at V came to 5 bases and at J to 5 bases, leaving 3 bases not matched to a gene. The germline CDR1 and CDR2 sequences are SGHTA and FQGNSA. This CDR3 has 13 amino acids. DNA for the CDR3: TGTGCCAGCAGCGTCCAGGGGGATCAGCCCCAGCATTTT. This sequence encodes CASSVQGDQPQHF.

The chain uses TRBV5-4 and TRBJ2-1; no clear D gene. V gave up 0 bases and J gave up 0 bases, with 10 bases separating them. Germline V gene lookup returns CDR1 SGHNT and CDR2 YYREEE (reference sequence). The length of the CDR3 is 16 residues. CDR3 in amino acids: CASSLDRRSSYNEQFF. The CDR3 bases are TGTGCCAGCAGCTTGGATAGGCGCAGCTCCTACAATGAGCAGTTCTTC.

This clone was recorded only once. This rearrangement joins TRBV11-3 to TRBJ1-3; 7 bases line up with TRBD1. Germline CDR1 and CDR2: SGHNT and YENEEA. Trimming removed 4 bases from V and 4 bases from J; junction bases left unmatched: 13. The length of the CDR3 is 17 residues. The CDR3 DNA is TGTGCCAGCAGCTCTCCGACAGGGAGAAAGTTCGGAAACACCATATATTTT. This codes for CASSSPTGRKFGNTIYF.

V is TRBV5-1 and J is TRBJ1-5; no clear D. Germline-derived CDR1 and CDR2 are SGHRS and YFSETQ. V was cut by 0 bases and J by 4 bases, with 5 bases left in between. CDR3 length: 13 residues. The CDR3 loop is CASSLDSNQPQHF. The DNA for the CDR3 is TGCGCCAGCAGCTTGGATAGTAATCAGCCCCAGCATTTT.

The rearrangement joins TRBV9 to TRBJ2-7, with 7 bases lining up with TRBD2. The ends lost 0 bases at V and 6 bases at J; junction bases unmatched: 12. CDR1 and CDR2 (germline): SGDLS, YYNGEE. The CDR3 runs to 16 residues. The CDR3 sequence: CASSVDGGGAFSEQYF. The CDR3 region has the DNA TGTGCCAGCAGCGTAGATGGGGGAGGGGCGTTCTCCGAGCAGTACTTC.

The CDR3 region is CASKDRSGNQPQHF. The CDR3 DNA is TGTGCCAGCAAGGACCGATCGGGCAATCAGCCCCAGCATTTT. J is TRBJ1-5 and V is TRBV2; unclear D gene. Trimming took 7 bases from V and 2 from J, leaving 12 bases between them. There are 14 residues in the CDR3. The germline V gene encodes CDR1 SNHLY and CDR2 FYNNEI.

The genes are TRBV7-2 and TRBJ2-1, with no clear D. Germline values: CDR1 SGHTA, CDR2 FQGNSA. This CDR3 spans 11 amino acids. V lost 5 bases, J lost 8 bases, and 7 bases lay in between. CDR3 DNA: TGTGCCAGCAGCGCCTTCGATGAGCAGTTCTTC. Its translation is CASSAFDEQFF.

The CDR3 reads CASSEAERFGTDTQYF. The CDR3 DNA reads as TGTGCCAGCAGTGAAGCGGAAAGGTTTGGCACAGATACGCAGTATTTT. The chain links TRBV6-1 to TRBJ2-3; no firm D call. CDR3 length equals 16 residues. V was shortened by 0 bases and J by 1 base, with 11 bases between the two germline ends. Germline V gene lookup returns CDR1 MNHNS and CDR2 SASEGT.

V usage is TRBV7-3 and J usage is TRBJ2-5; D gene unclear. V lost 5 bases and J lost 2, with 12 bases in between. The CDR3 runs 14 residues. Germline V gene lookup returns CDR1 SGHTA and CDR2 FQGTGA. In DNA form, the CDR3 reads TGTGCCAGCAGCGCCCATCCTACTCAAGAGACCCAGTACTTC. Residues: CASSAHPTQETQYF.

The chain joins TRBV7-2 to TRBJ1-5; D may be TRBD1 (5 bases). Germline lookup yields CDR1 SGHTA and CDR2 FQGNSA. This CDR3 has 15 amino acids. Between the trimmed V and J ends, which lost 4 bases and 2 bases, there was a span of 12 bases. CDR3 in DNA: TGTGCCAGCAGCTCTCACGGGGCGGGCAATCAGCCCCAGCATTTT. It specifies CASSSHGAGNQPQHF. Full variable domain (remainder filled in from reference TRBV7-2 and TRBJ1-5): GAGVSQSPSNKVTEKGKDVELRCDPISGHTALYWYRQSLGQGLEFLIYFQGNSAPDKSGLPSDRFSAERTGGSVSTLTIQRTQQEDSAVYLCASSSHGAGNQPQHFGDGTRLSIL.

The V gene is TRBV19, the J gene TRBJ1-2, with no clear D. The V and J ends lost 7 bases and 6 bases respectively, with 21 bases between them. CDR1 is LNHDA and CDR2 is SQIVND in the germline V gene (reference sequence). The CDR3 runs 15 residues. CDR3 in DNA: TGTGCCAGTAATGACATACTCCAATTACCCCATGGCTACACCTTC. Amino acid sequence: CASNDILQLPHGYTF.

The rearrangement uses TRBV19 and TRBJ1-1; D uncertain. V dropped 7 bases and J dropped 1 base, with 10 bases sitting between them. This CDR3 region has 13 residues. Per germline, CDR1 LNHDA and CDR2 SQIVND (reference sequence). CDR3 residues: CASKNSQNTEAFF. The CDR3 DNA reads TGTGCCAGTAAAAACAGCCAGAACACTGAAGCTTTCTTT.

The chain joins TRBV7-3 to TRBJ1-6; D not certain. CDR1 is SGHTA and CDR2 is FQGTGA in the germline V gene. This CDR3 is 13 amino acids long. Trimming took off 2 bases at V and 10 bases at J, with 9 bases between the two ends. In nucleotides, the CDR3 is TGTGCCAGCAGCTTAGGGCAGACGTCACCCCTCCACTTT. Translation gives CASSLGQTSPLHF.

The rearrangement joins TRBV4-3 to TRBJ2-7; the match to TRBD1 covers 8 bases. CDR3 length: 17 amino acids. J lost 6 bases, V lost 0 bases, and 13 bases had no gene match. The V gene's germline CDR1 is LGHNA and CDR2 YSLEER. In nucleotides, the CDR3 is TGCGCCAGCAGCCAAGATCCAGGGACACGGACAGGGAGCGAGCAGTACTTC. It specifies CASSQDPGTRTGSEQYF.

CDR3 bases: TGTGCCAGCAGCTTAAAGCGAGGCGGGGGGGCAAGAGATACGCAGTATTTT. It encodes CASSLKRGGGARDTQYF. This chain joins TRBV7-2 and TRBJ2-3, with 9 positions matching TRBD2. Per germline, CDR1 SGHTA and CDR2 FQGNSA. This CDR3 contains 17 residues. Trimming cost V 2 bases and J 5 bases; bases outside gene matches: 11.

The chain recombines TRBV7-3 with TRBJ2-7; unclear D gene. This CDR3 has 13 amino acids. Germline CDR1 reads SGHTA; CDR2 reads FQGTGA. Deletions cut 5 bases from V and 3 bases from J, with 11 bases between. The DNA for the CDR3 is TGTGCCAGCAGCCTCCAACAAAACTACGAGCAGTACTTC. It codes for CASSLQQNYEQYF.

The sample holds a few counts of this clone. The chain is built from TRBV15 and TRBJ2-7; no definite D call. The CDR3 covers 17 residues. Between the trimmed V and J ends, which lost 1 base and 1 base, there was a span of 17 bases. CDR1 is LNHNV, CDR2 YYDKDF, per germline (reference sequence). CDR3 DNA: TGTGCCACCAGCAGAGGGAGCCTTGCCCGGCCATCCTACGAGCAGTACTTC. Amino acids: CATSRGSLARPSYEQYF.

This clone was found once. This sequence joins TRBV15 and TRBJ1-3, with 9 nucleotides matching TRBD1. The CDR3 length is 17 residues. V shed 3 bases and J 5 bases; nucleotides not matched to a gene: 11. The germline V gene has CDR1 LNHNV and CDR2 YYDKDF (reference sequence). The CDR3 DNA reads as TGTGCCACCAGCAGGGAGCCTACAGGGGGCATCAGAAACACCATATATTTT. Protein: CATSREPTGGIRNTIYF.

J is TRBJ2-2 and V is TRBV6-1, with 9 bases identical to TRBD1. The trim removed 7 bases at V and 7 bases at J, leaving 10 bases unmatched. Germline V gene lookup returns CDR1 MNHNS and CDR2 SASEGT. There are 15 residues in the CDR3. CDR3 sequence reads: CASTQPGQGSGELFF. The CDR3 nucleotides read TGTGCCAGCACCCAGCCCGGACAGGGGAGCGGGGAGCTGTTTTTT.